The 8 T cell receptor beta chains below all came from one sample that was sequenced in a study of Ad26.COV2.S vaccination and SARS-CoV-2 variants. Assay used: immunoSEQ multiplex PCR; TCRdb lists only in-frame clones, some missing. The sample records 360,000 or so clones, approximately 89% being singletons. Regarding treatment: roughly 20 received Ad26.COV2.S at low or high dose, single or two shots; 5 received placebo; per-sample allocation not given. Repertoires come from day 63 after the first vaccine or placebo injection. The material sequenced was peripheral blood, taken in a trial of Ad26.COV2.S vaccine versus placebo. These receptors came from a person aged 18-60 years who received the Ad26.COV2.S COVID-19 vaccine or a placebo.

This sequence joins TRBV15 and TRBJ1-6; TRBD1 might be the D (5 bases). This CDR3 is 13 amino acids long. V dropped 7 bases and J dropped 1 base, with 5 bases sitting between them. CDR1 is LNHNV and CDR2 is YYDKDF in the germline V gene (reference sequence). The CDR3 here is CATTGSYNSPLHF. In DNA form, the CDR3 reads TGTGCCACCACAGGGTCCTATAATTCACCCCTCCACTTT.

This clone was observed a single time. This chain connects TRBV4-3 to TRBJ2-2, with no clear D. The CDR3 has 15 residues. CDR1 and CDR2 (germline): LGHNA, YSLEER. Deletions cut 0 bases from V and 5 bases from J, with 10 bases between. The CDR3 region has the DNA TGCGCCAGCAGCCAAGATCAAAAGGGAACCGGGGAGCTGTTTTTT. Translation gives CASSQDQKGTGELFF.

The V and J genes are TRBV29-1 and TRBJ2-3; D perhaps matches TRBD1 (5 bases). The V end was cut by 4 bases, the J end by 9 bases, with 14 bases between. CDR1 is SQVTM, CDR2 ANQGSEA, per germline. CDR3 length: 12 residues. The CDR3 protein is CSVALDKGTQYF. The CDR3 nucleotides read TGCAGCGTTGCGCTGGACAAGGGAACGCAGTATTTT.

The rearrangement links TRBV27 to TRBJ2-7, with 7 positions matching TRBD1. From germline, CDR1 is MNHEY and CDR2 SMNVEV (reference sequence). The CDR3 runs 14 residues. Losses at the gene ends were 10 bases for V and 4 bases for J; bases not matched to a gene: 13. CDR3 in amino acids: CATKRQGDGYEQYF. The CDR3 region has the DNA TGTGCCACTAAGCGGCAGGGGGATGGGTACGAGCAGTACTTC.

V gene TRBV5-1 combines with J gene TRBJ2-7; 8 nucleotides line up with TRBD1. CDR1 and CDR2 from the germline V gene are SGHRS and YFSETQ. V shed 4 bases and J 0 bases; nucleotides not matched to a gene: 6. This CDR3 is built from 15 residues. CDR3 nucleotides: TGCGCCAGCAGCAGGGACAGGCCACCCTCCTACGAGCAGTACTTC. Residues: CASSRDRPPSYEQYF.

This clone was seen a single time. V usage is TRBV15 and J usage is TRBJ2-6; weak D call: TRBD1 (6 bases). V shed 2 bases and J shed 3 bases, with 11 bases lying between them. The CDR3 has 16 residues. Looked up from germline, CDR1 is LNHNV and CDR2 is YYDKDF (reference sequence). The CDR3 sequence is CATSRTTGLGANVLTF. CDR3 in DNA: TGTGCCACCAGCAGAACTACAGGGCTTGGGGCCAACGTCCTGACTTTC.

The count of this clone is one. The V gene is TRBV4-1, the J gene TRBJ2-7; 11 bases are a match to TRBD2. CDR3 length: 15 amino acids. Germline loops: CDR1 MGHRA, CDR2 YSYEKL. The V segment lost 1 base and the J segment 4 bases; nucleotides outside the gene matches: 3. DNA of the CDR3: TGCGCCAGCAGCCAAGGGCTAGCGGGAGGTTACGAGCAGTACTTC. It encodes CASSQGLAGGYEQYF.

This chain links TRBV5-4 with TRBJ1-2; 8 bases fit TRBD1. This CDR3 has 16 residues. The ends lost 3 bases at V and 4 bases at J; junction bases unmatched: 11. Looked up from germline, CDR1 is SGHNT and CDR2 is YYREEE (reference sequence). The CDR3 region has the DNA TGTGCCAGCAGCTCTGTCCCGGGACAGGCATCCTATGGCTACACCTTC. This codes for CASSSVPGQASYGYTF.